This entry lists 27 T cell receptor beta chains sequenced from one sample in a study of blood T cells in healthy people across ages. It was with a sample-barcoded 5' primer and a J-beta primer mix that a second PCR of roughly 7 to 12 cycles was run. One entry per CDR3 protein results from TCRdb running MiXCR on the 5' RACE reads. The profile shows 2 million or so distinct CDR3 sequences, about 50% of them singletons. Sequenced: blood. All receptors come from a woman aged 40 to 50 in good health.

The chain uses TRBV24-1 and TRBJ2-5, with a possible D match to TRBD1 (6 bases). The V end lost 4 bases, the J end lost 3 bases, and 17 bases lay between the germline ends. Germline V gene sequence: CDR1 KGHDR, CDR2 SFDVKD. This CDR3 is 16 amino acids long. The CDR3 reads CATSDTRLTGKETQYF. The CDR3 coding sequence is TGTGCCACCAGTGACACTCGACTAACAGGGAAAGAGACCCAGTACTTC.

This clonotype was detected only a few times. The CDR3 nucleotides read TGCAGTGCTAGCCCGATAGCGGGGAGCACAGATACGCAGTATTTT. Its protein product is CSASPIAGSTDTQYF. The chain is built from TRBV20-1 and TRBJ2-3; 8 bases map to TRBD2. V lost 3 bases and J lost 0; bases outside the gene matches: 5. The CDR3 loop spans 15 amino acids. CDR1 and CDR2 (germline): DFQATT, SNEGSKA (reference sequence).

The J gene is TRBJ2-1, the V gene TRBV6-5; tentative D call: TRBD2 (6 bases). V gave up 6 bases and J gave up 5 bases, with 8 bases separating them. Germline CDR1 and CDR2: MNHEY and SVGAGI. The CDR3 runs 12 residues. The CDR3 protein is CASRRLDNEQFF. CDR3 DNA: TGTGCCAGCAGGCGACTAGACAATGAGCAGTTCTTC.

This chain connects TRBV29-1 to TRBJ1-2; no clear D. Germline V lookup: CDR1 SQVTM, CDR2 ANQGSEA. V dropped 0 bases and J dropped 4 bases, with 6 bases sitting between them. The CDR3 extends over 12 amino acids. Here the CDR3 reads CSVEDGCYGYTF. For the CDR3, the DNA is TGCAGCGTTGAAGACGGCTGCTATGGCTACACCTTC.

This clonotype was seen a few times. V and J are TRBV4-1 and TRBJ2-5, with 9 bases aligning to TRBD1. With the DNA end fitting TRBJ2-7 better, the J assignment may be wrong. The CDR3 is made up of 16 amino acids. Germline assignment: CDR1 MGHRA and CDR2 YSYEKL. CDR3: CASSQNGNRGQGEQYF. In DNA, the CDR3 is TGCGCCAGCAGCCAAAACGGGAACAGGGGGCAGGGCGAGCAGTACTTC.

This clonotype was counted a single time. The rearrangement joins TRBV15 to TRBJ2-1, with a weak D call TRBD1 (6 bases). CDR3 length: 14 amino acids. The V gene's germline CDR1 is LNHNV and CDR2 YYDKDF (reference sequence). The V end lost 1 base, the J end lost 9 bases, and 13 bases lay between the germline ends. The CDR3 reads CATSRVWGLSEQFF. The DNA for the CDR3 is TGTGCCACCAGCAGAGTATGGGGGCTGAGTGAGCAGTTCTTC.

The CDR3 DNA reads TGTGCCAGCAGCTCGGGACTAGCGGGGGCCACCTCCTACAATGAGCAGTTCTTC. Amino acid sequence: CASSSGLAGATSYNEQFF. This rearrangement joins TRBV7-2 to TRBJ2-1; 14 bases are a match to TRBD2. The CDR3 loop spans 18 amino acids. Losses at the gene ends were 4 bases for V and 0 bases for J; bases not matched to a gene: 5. CDR1 is SGHTA and CDR2 is FQGNSA in the germline V gene.

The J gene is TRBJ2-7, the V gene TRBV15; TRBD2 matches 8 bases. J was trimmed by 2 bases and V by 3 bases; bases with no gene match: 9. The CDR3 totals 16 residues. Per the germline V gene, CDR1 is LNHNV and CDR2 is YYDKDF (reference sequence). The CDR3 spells CATSRPSGGSTYEQYF. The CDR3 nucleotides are TGTGCCACCAGCAGGCCCAGCGGGGGATCTACCTACGAGCAGTACTTC.

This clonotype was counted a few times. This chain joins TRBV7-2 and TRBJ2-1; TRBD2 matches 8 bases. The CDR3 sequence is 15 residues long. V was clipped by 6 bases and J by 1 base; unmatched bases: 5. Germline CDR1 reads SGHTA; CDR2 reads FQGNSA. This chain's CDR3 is CASRLTSGSYNEQFF. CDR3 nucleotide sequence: TGTGCCAGCAGACTCACTAGCGGATCCTACAATGAGCAGTTCTTC.

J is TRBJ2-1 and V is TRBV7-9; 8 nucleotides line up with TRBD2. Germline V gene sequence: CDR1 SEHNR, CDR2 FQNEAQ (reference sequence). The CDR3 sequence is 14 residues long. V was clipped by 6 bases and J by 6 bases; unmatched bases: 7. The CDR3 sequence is CASRRGGQGNEQFF. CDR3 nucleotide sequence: TGTGCCAGCAGACGGGGGGGCCAAGGCAATGAGCAGTTCTTC.

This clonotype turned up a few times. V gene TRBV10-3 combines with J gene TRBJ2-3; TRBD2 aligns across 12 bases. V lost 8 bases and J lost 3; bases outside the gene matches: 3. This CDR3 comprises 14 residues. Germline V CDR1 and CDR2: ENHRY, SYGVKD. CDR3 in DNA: TGTGCCATCTCTAGCGGGGGGGCGACAGATACGCAGTATTTT. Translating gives CAISSGGATDTQYF.

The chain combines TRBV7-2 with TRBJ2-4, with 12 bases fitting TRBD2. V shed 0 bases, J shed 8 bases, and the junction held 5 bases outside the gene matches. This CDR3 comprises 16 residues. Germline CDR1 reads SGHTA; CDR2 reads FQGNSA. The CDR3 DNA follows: TGTGCCAGCAGCTTAGCGGCTAGCGGGGGGGCCCACATTCAGTACTTC. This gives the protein CASSLAASGGAHIQYF.

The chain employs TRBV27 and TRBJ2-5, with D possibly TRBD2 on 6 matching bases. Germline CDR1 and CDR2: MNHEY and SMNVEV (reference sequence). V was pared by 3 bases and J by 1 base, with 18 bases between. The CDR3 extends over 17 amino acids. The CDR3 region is CASSFRGLTGLQETQYF. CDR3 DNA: TGTGCCAGCAGTTTCCGCGGACTAACGGGGCTCCAAGAGACCCAGTACTTC.

The CDR3 here is CSATTGGGGQETQYF. DNA for the CDR3: TGCAGTGCTACCACCGGTGGCGGAGGGCAAGAGACCCAGTACTTC. The rearrangement links TRBV20-1 to TRBJ2-5, with a weak D call TRBD2 (6 bases). Between the trimmed V and J ends, which lost 4 bases and 2 bases, there was a span of 17 bases. The CDR3 is 15 amino acids. CDR1 is DFQATT and CDR2 is SNEGSKA in the germline V gene (reference sequence).

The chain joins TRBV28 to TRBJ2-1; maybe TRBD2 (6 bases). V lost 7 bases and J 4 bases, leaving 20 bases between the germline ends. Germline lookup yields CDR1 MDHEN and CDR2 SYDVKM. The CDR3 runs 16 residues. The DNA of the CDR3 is TGTGCCAGCACCCGGAGGTTCCCAGGAGGGTACAATGAGCAGTTCTTC. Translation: CASTRRFPGGYNEQFF.

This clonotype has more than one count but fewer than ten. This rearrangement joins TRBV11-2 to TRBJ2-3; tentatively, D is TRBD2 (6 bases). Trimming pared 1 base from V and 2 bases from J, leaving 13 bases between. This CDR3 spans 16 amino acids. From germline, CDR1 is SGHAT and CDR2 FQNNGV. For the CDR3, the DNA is TGTGCCAGCAGCTTAGTCGGGGGATTACTCACAGATACGCAGTATTTT. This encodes CASSLVGGLLTDTQYF.

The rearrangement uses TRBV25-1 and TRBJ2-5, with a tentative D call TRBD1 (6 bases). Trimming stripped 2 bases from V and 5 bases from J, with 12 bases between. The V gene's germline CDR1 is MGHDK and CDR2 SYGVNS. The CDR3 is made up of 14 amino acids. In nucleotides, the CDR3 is TGTGCCAGCAGTGAAGCAACAGGGATGGAGACCCAGTACTTC. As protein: CASSEATGMETQYF.

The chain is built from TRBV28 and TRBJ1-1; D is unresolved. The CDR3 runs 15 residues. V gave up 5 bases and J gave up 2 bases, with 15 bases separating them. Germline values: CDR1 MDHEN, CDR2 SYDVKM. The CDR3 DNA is TGTGCCAGCAGTCCGCTCATTAGTGGCAACACTGAAGCTTTCTTT. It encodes CASSPLISGNTEAFF.

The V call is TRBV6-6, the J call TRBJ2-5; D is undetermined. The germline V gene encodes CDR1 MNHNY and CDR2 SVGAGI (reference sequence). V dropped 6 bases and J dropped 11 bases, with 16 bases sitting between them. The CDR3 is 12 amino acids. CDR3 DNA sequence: TGTGCCAGCAGCCTCAGGACGGTAGAGCAGTACTTC. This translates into CASSLRTVEQYF.

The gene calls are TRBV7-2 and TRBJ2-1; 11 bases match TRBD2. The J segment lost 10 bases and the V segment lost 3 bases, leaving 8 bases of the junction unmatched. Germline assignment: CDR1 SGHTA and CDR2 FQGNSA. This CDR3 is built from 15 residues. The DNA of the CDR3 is TGTGCCAGCAGCTTGGGCCCGGGACTAGCGGACGAGCAGTTCTTC. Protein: CASSLGPGLADEQFF.

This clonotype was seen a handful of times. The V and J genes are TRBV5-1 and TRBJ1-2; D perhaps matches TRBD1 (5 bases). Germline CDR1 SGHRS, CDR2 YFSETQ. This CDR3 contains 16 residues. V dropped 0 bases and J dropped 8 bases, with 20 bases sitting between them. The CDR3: CASSLAPGTGAAGYTF. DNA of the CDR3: TGCGCCAGCAGCTTGGCCCCAGGAACAGGTGCAGCGGGCTACACCTTC. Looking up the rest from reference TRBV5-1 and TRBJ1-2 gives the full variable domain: KAGVTQTPRYLIKTRGQQVTLSCSPISGHRSVSWYQQTPGQGLQFLFEYFSETQRNKGNFPGRFSGRQFSNSRSEMNVSTLELGDSALYLCASSLAPGTGAAGYTFGSGTRLTVV.

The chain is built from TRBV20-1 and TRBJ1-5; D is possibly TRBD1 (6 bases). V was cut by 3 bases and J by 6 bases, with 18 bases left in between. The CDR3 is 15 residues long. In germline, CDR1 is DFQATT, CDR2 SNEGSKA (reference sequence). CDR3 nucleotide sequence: TGCAGTGCTAGGGGGGGCAGGGGACGGGGTCAGCCCCAGCATTTT. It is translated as CSARGGRGRGQPQHF.

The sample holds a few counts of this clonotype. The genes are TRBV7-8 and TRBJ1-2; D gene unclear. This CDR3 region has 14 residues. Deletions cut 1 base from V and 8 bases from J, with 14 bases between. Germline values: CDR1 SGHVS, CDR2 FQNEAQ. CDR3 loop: CASSLGTAGEGYTF. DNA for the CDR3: TGTGCCAGCAGCTTAGGGACGGCCGGGGAGGGCTACACCTTC.

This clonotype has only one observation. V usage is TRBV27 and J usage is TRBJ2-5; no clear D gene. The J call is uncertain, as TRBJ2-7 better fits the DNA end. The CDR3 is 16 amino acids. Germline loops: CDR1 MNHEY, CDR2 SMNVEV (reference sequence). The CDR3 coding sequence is TGTGCCAGCAGTTTAAAGGTTAAGGTCCCCGGCTACGAGCAGTACTTC. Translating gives CASSLKVKVPGYEQYF.

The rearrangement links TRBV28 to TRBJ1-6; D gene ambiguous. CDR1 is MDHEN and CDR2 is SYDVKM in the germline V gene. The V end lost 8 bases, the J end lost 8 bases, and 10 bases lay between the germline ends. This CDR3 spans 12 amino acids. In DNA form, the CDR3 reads TGTGCCAGCGGACGGTTACATTCACCCCTCCACTTT. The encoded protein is CASGRLHSPLHF.

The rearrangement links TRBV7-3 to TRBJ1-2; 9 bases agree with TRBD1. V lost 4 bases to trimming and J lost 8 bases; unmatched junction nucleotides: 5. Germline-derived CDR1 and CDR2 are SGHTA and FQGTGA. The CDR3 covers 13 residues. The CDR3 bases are TGTGCCAGCAGCTCATGGACAGGGGTGGGCTACACCTTC. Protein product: CASSSWTGVGYTF.

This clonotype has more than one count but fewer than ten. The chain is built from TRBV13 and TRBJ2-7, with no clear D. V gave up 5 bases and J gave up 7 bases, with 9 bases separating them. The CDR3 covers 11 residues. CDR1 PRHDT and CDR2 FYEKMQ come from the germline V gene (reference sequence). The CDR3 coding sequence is TGTGCCAGCAGCCCCCCTAAAGAGCAGTACTTC. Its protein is CASSPPKEQYF.